One and the same sample provided the 15 T cell receptor beta chains below, sequenced in a study of PD-1 blockade in classical Hodgkin lymphoma. Clones were sequenced by immunoSEQ multiplex PCR, and TCRdb holds only the in-frame ones, with some missing. This sample has roughly 86,000 clones, with 75% to 85% found just once. As to time point: cycle 4 day 1 (C4D1), after around six weeks of nivolumab. Every one of the patients relapsed after autologous stem cell transplantation (brentuximab vedotin exposure was variable). The sequences come from peripheral blood mononuclear cells (PBMCs), collected before the fourth cycle of nivolumab. These receptors came from a human donor with classical Hodgkin lymphoma.

The chain carries TRBV19 and TRBJ1-5; D may be TRBD1 (5 bases). Germline V gives CDR1 LNHDA, CDR2 SQIVND (reference sequence). Trimming cost V 5 bases and J 12 bases, with 14 bases left between them. This CDR3 is built from 12 residues. The CDR3 region is CASSPSTRVQHF. DNA of the CDR3: TGTGCCAGTAGTCCGTCGACCAGGGTCCAGCATTTT.

This chain links TRBV7-2 with TRBJ1-3; 8 nucleotides agree with TRBD1. From germline, CDR1 is SGHTA and CDR2 FQGNSA. The junction had 11 bases not matched to a gene; V was cut back by 5 bases and J by 11 bases. The CDR3 sequence is 14 residues long. As DNA, the CDR3 is TGTGCCAGCAGCCCAGGACAGGGTAGGGTCGCCATATATTTT. Residues: CASSPGQGRVAIYF.

The genes are TRBV18 and TRBJ1-2; 7 nucleotides line up with TRBD1. Germline V CDR1 and CDR2: KGHSH, LQKENI. This CDR3 has 16 residues. The V segment lost 3 bases and the J segment 0 bases; nucleotides outside the gene matches: 7. CDR3 sequence (DNA): TGTGCCAGCTCACCTTGGAGACAGGGTGCTAACTATGGCTACACCTTC. Protein: CASSPWRQGANYGYTF.

The gene calls are TRBV29-1 and TRBJ1-1; D is possibly TRBD1 (5 bases). The CDR3 runs to 12 residues. The germline V and J ends were trimmed by 6 bases and 5 bases, with 13 bases remaining between them. CDR1 and CDR2 from the germline V gene are SQVTM and ANQGSEA. The CDR3 region has the DNA TGCAGCGTCCGGGGCGTGGGAACTGAAGCTTTCTTT. The encoded protein is CSVRGVGTEAFF.

The chain has TRBV5-1 and TRBJ2-5, with a weak D call TRBD1 (6 bases). The V and J ends lost 7 bases and 2 bases respectively, with 18 bases between them. Germline lookup yields CDR1 SGHRS and CDR2 YFSETQ. The CDR3 runs to 15 residues. The CDR3 loop reads CASSSTTGGQETQYF. The DNA for the CDR3 is TGCGCCAGCTCCAGTACGACAGGAGGTCAAGAGACCCAGTACTTC.

This clone was seen just once. In DNA form, the CDR3 reads TGTGCCTGGTCTCCACTAGCGGGAGCTTGGGGTGAGCAGTTCTTC. Protein: CAWSPLAGAWGEQFF. This rearrangement joins TRBV30 to TRBJ2-1; 11 bases line up with TRBD2. In germline, CDR1 is GTSNPN, CDR2 SVGIG (reference sequence). The V gene end was trimmed by 5 bases and the J gene end by 9 bases; junction bases not matched to a gene: 12. This CDR3 has 15 amino acids.

In the case of this clone: At one boundary the junction diverges from the germline segment, which might be a read error. The gene calls are TRBV5-1 and TRBJ2-3; a possible D gene is TRBD2 (5 bases). This CDR3 contains 14 residues. Looked up from germline, CDR1 is SGHRS and CDR2 is YFSETQ. CDR3 nucleotides: TGCGCCAGCTCCCAGGACTCCCCCACAAATACGCAGTATTTT. Translated: CASSQDSPTNTQYF.

The genes are TRBV7-3 and TRBJ2-3; D is uncertain. From germline, CDR1 is SGHTA and CDR2 FQGTGA. Trimming left V 1 base short and J 3 bases short, with 5 bases between. This CDR3 is built from 13 residues. Here the CDR3 reads CASSLSPTDTQYF. CDR3 bases: TGTGCCAGCAGCTTAAGTCCTACAGATACGCAGTATTTT.

This clone was observed at least ten times. The chain employs TRBV11-2 and TRBJ2-7; maybe TRBD1 (5 bases). V dropped 5 bases and J dropped 1 base, with 18 bases sitting between them. The CDR3 runs 16 residues. The V gene's germline CDR1 is SGHAT and CDR2 FQNNGV. The chain's CDR3 is CASSPDRRTSSYEQYF. The CDR3 DNA reads TGTGCCAGCAGCCCAGATCGGCGGACAAGTTCCTACGAGCAGTACTTC.

The V call is TRBV19, the J call TRBJ2-3; D is ambiguous. V lost 3 bases and J lost 0, with 7 bases in between. The CDR3 has 14 residues. Per the germline V gene, CDR1 is LNHDA and CDR2 is SQIVND (reference sequence). CDR3 DNA: TGTGCCAGTAGTATCGTGGACAGCACAGATACGCAGTATTTT. Translating it yields CASSIVDSTDTQYF.

The chain carries TRBV9 and TRBJ2-3; a weak D match, TRBD1 (7 bases). Trimming took 4 bases from V and 10 from J, leaving 13 bases between them. Germline V gene sequence: CDR1 SGDLS, CDR2 YYNGEE. The CDR3 is made up of 12 amino acids. CDR3 bases: TGTGCCAGCAGCTCAGGGGGGCAGCCGCAGTATTTT. Protein product: CASSSGGQPQYF.

CDR3 sequence: CASSLGGVRTGELFF. The CDR3 nucleotides are TGTGCCAGCAGCTTGGGGGGAGTAAGGACCGGGGAGCTGTTTTTT. The rearrangement uses TRBV5-4 and TRBJ2-2, with D possibly being TRBD2 (5 bases). Germline-derived CDR1 and CDR2 are SGHNT and YYREEE (reference sequence). The CDR3 contains 15 residues. The V end was cut by 0 bases, the J end by 5 bases, with 11 bases between.

V gene TRBV19 combines with J gene TRBJ2-3, with D unclear. Trimming pared 0 bases from V and 1 base from J, leaving 8 bases between. Germline V gene sequence: CDR1 LNHDA, CDR2 SQIVND (reference sequence). The CDR3 totals 15 residues. CDR3 in amino acids: CASSIDRARTDTQYF. CDR3 nucleotide sequence: TGTGCCAGTAGTATAGACCGGGCGCGCACAGATACGCAGTATTTT.

The genes are TRBV19 and TRBJ1-2; D may be TRBD1 (6 bases). The CDR3 is 13 residues long. Per the germline V gene, CDR1 is LNHDA and CDR2 is SQIVND (reference sequence). V lost 5 bases to trimming and J lost 8 bases, with 15 bases between them. DNA of the CDR3: TGTGCCAGTAGTTTACAACAGGGATTGGGCTACACCTTC. This sequence encodes CASSLQQGLGYTF.

The V gene is TRBV7-8, the J gene TRBJ2-1; 10 bases line up with TRBD2. Germline values: CDR1 SGHVS, CDR2 FQNEAQ. V was clipped by 6 bases and J by 3 bases; unmatched bases: 11. This CDR3 spans 17 amino acids. The CDR3 protein is CASSQTTSGMFYNEQFF. DNA of the CDR3: TGTGCCAGCAGTCAGACAACTAGCGGGATGTTCTACAATGAGCAGTTCTTC.